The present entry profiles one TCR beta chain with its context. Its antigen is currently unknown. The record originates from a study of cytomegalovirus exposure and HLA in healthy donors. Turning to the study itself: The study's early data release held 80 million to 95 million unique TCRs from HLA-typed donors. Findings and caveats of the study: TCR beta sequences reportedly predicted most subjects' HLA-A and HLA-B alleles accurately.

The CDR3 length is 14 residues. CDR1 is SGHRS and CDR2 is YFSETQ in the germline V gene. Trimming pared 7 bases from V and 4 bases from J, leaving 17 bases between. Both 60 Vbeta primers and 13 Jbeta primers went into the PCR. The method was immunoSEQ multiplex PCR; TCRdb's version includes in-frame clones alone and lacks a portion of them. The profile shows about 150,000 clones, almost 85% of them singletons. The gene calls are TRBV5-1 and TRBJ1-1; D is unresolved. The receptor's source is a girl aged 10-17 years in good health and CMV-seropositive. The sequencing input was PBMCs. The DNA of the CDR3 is TGCGCCAGCGACTCATCATCTGGAGGCACTGAAGCTTTCTTT. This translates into CASDSSSGGTEAFF.